This paragraph covers one TCR beta chain sequence. This entry comes from a study of blood T cell repertoires in COVID-19. Study background: Material from acute and convalescent COVID-19 was sourced from the United States, Italy and Spain. T cells, B-cell-depleted T cells, or PBMCs provided the cDNA or gDNA that served as material.

The CDR3 has 14 amino acids. V was clipped by 5 bases and J by 5 bases, with 15 bases between them. Germline-derived CDR1 and CDR2 are LNHDA and SQIVND (reference sequence). As processed by the authors: Nucleated cell number was recorded as an estimate derived from reference gene primer amplification. Sequenced by immunoSEQ multiplex PCR; TCRdb stores in-frame clones only, minus some. From that table come the V and J calls and clone size; the DNA was used to work out D and trimming. The table lists around 310,000 clones, around nine tenths of them singletons. This chain joins TRBV19 and TRBJ1-2, with D possibly being TRBD1 (6 bases). Specimen: peripheral blood. The sequence was collected from a woman in her fifties or sixties with active or convalescent COVID-19. The CDR3 DNA reads as TGTGCCAGTAGTGAGAGGGGGAGAGGATATGGCTACACCTTC. It translates to CASSERGRGYGYTF. The full variable domain, rest sourced from reference TRBV19 and TRBJ1-2, is DGGITQSPKYLFRKEGQNVTLSCEQNLNHDAMYWYRQDPGQGLRLIYYSQIVNDFQKGDIAEGYSVSREKKESFPLTVTSAQKNPTAFYLCASSERGRGYGYTFGSGTRLTVV.